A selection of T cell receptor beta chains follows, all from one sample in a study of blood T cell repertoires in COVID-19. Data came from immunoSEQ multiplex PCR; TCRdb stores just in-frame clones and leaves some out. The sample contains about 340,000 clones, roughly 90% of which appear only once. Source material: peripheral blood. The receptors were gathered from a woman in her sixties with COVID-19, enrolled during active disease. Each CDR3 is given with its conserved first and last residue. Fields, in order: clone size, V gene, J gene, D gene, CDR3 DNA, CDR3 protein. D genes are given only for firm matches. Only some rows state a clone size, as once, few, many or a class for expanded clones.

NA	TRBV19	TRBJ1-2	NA	TGTGCCAGTATATCGCTCAAGGAGTCCGTGGATGGCTACACCTTC	CASISLKESVDGYTF
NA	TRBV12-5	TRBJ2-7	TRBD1	TGTGCTAGTGGTTTGGAGGGCGGGACAGGGCTGACCTGGGCCCTCTACGAGCAGTACTTC	CASGLEGGTGLTWALYEQYF
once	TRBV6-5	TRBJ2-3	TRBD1	TGTGCCAGCAGTTACTCGGGACAGGGGGTGGGAGATACGCAGTATTTT	CASSYSGQGVGDTQYF
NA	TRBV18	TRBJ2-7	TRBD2	TGTGCCAGCTCACCTTTAGCGGGGGGGCCTTACGAGCAGTACTTC	CASSPLAGGPYEQYF
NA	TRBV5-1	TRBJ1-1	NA	TGCGCCAGCAGCGTCGGTTCCACGGCTGAAGCTTTCTTT	CASSVGSTAEAFF
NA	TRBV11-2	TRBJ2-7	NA	TGTGCCAGCAGCTCCCCGCGCAGGGTTGACGAGCAGTACTTC	CASSSPRRVDEQYF
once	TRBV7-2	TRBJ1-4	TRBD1	TGTGCCAGCAGCGGTAGACAGGGACCTAATGAAAAACTGTTTTTT	CASSGRQGPNEKLFF
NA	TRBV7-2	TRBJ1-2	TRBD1	TGTGCCAGCAGCTCCGGGACAGGGGTTTATGGCTACACCTTC	CASSSGTGVYGYTF
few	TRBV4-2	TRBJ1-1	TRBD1	TGTGCCAGCAGCCGGGACAGAACTACGGCTTTCTTT	CASSRDRTTAFF
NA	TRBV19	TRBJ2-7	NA	TGTGCCAGTAGTCTCATTCGACAGGTCTCCTACGAGCAGTACTTC	CASSLIRQVSYEQYF
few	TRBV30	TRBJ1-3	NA	TGTGCCTGGAGTGTTGCGGGAAACACCATATATTTT	CAWSVAGNTIYF
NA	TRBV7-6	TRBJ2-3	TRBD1	TGTGCCAGCAGCTTAGGGACAGGGGTTGCAGATACGCAGTATTTT	CASSLGTGVADTQYF
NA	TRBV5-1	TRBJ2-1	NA	TGCGCCAGCAGCTTGGAGGGGGGGCTGAGCTCCTACAATGAGCAGTTCTTC	CASSLEGGLSSYNEQFF
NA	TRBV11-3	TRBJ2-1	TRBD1	TGTGCCAGCAAGGCGGACAGGGGATACAATGAGCAGTTCTTC	CASKADRGYNEQFF
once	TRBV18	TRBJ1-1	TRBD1	TGTGCCAGCTCTATCCGACAGGGAATGAACACTGAAGCTTTCTTT	CASSIRQGMNTEAFF
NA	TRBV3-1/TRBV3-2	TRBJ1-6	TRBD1	TGTGCCAGCAGCCAAGACAGGGACAGCATAAGCTCCTATAATTCACCCCTCCACTTT	CASSQDRDSISSYNSPLHF
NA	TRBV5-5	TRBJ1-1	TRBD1	TGTGCCAGCAGCCGTACAGGGGTTGAAGCCACTGAAGCTTTCTTT	CASSRTGVEATEAFF
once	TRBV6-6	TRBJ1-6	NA	TGTGCCAGCAGTTACCACCAGTCACCCCTCCACTTT	CASSYHQSPLHF
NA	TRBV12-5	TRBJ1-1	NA	TGTGCTAGTGGTTCCCAGACAAGTATGAACACTGAAGCTTTCTTT	CASGSQTSMNTEAFF
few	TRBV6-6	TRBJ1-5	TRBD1	TGTGCCAGCAGTCCCTTCATCCACCCCGACAGGGGCAATCAGCCCCAGCATTTT	CASSPFIHPDRGNQPQHF
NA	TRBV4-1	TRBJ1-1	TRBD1	TGCGCCAGCCACCGTCCGGGACAGGGAAGGGGGGAAGCTTTCTTT	CASHRPGQGRGEAFF
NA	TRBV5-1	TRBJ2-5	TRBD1	TGCGCCAGCAGCTTGGTATCAGGGGGCGCGCAGACCCAGTACTTC	CASSLVSGGAQTQYF
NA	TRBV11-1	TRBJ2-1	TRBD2	TGTGCCAGCAGCCTGCGGGGGGCCCTCTACAATGAGCAGTTCTTC	CASSLRGALYNEQFF
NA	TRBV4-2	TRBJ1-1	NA	TGTGCCAGCAGCCAAGATCATTCAGGGAACACTGAAGCTTTCTTT	CASSQDHSGNTEAFF
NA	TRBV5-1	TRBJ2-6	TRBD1	TGCGCCAGCGGACAGGGGGCCTTAAGTCGCTCTGGGGCCAACGTCCTGACTTTC	CASGQGALSRSGANVLTF
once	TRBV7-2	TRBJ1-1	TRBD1	TGTGCCAGCAGCTCCAAATTAAGACAGGGTGAAGCTTTCTTT	CASSSKLRQGEAFF
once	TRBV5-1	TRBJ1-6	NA	TGCGCCAGCAGCTCCCTGGACAGTTCGCGGTCACCCCTCCACTTT	CASSSLDSSRSPLHF
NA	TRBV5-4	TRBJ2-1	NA	TGTGCCAGCAGCTTGTCAGGGTCCTACAATGAGCAGTTCTTC	CASSLSGSYNEQFF